This TCR beta chain was recorded in a study of human T cells and chemical hapten exposure. Findings and limits, study-wide: Patch test score rose with PT1 expanded TCR count, significant at thresholds 8, 16 and 32, not 4. Each of the donors had alopecia, so their immune responses may not resemble those of healthy people. With DPC sensitization, TCRs exceeding 1 in 1000 frequency showed no change.

The time point denotes: pre-sensitization, week 0. Treatment defined: therapeutic diphenylcyclopropenone sensitization with weekly scalp DPC. TCRdb re-called the RACE reads through MiXCR, storing one row per CDR3 protein. This sample yields about 120,000 distinct CDR3 sequences, of which roughly 14% are seen a single time; approximately 2.8% belongs to the top ten. As for this clonotype: Antigen unknown.

J was trimmed by 5 bases and V by 6 bases; bases with no gene match: 5. The CDR3 extends over 14 amino acids. Looked up from germline, CDR1 is DFQATT and CDR2 is SNEGSKA (reference sequence). The genes are TRBV20-1 and TRBJ1-6, with TRBD1 matching over 9 bases. The source was whole blood, collected in connection with sensitization to the hapten diphenylcyclopropenone (DPC). This clonotype originated in a woman aged 18-29 years with alopecia areata. Some clones in this sample may be carry-over from other donors' samples. The CDR3, as DNA: TGCAGTGCGGTCCGGGACAGGGATAATTCACCCCTCCACTTT. Translating it yields CSAVRDRDNSPLHF.